What follows describes a single T cell receptor (beta chain). What it binds is unknown. This sample is part of a study of cytomegalovirus exposure and HLA in healthy donors. Nominal health characterized the donors when sampled, though unrecorded immune exposures were likely. The CDR3 covers 12 residues. V was trimmed by 2 bases and J by 4 bases, leaving 8 bases between them. Germline V CDR1 and CDR2: GTSNPN, SVGIG (reference sequence). With 60 Vbeta and 13 Jbeta primers, the PCR was carried out. Only in-frame clones appear in the TCRdb table, and some are missing; sequencing was by immunoSEQ multiplex PCR. The sample yields 100,000 to 150,000 clones, more than 60% seen once. The study, taken as a whole, reports: The sole available immune exposure information was CMV serostatus. Some segments of the V type, notably TRBV6-2 and TRBV6-3, were excluded as indistinguishable.

The sample consisted of PBMCs. V usage is TRBV30 and J usage is TRBJ1-2; D uncertain. The origin of this receptor is a man aged 25-45 years in good health and CMV-seronegative. The CDR3 spells CAWSWLAYGYTF. CDR3 nucleotides: TGTGCCTGGAGTTGGTTGGCCTATGGCTACACCTTC. The whole variable domain, remainder taken from reference TRBV30 and TRBJ1-2, is SQTIHQWPATLVQPVGSPLSLECTVEGTSNPNLYWYRQAAGRGLQLLFYSVGIGQISSEVPQNLSASRPQDRQFILSSKKLLLSDSGFYLCAWSWLAYGYTFGSGTRLTVV.